This TCR beta chain is from a study of T cells in Graves' hyperthyroidism and ophthalmopathy (dated by TCRdb to between 2018 and 2021). General notes on the study: Peripheral blood samples were taken at initial diagnosis, before any treatment was given. A discovery cohort of roughly 100 patients, approximately 44 with Graves' ophthalmopathy and 55 to 65 with stable Graves' hyperthyroidism, was used to find distinguishing TCR V-J signatures. Prospective prediction of ophthalmopathy was tested in an independent validation cohort of some 20 hyperthyroidism patients and 17 patients who later progressed to ophthalmopathy. The 75 to 100 discovery patients were randomly split 7:3 into training and test sets. In several Graves' hyperthyroidism patients, the study also compared T-cell repertoires from thyroid tissue with T-cell repertoires from blood. Following sampling, methimazole starting at 30 mg daily was given to hyperthyroidism patients, and high-dose intravenous methylprednisolone was given to ophthalmopathy patients. The paper describes TCR Vbeta CDR3 sequencing of 120 to 150 peripheral blood samples, made up of 43 ophthalmopathy patients, around 78 hyperthyroidism patients and roughly 17 progressor patients.

Based on the germline V gene (reference sequence), the CDR1 and CDR2 sequences are SGHNT and YYREEE. Trimming takes 2 bases off V and 2 bases off J; junction bases not matched to a gene: 3. The CDR3 covers 14 residues, taking in both the cysteine and the phenylalanine. Just CDR3 DNA is preserved here, 42 bases in frame from base 1. The study at large found these results: No statistical method was used to set the sample size in advance, and investigators knew the group allocation. Blood samples also contained most of the expanded thyroid clonotypes (frequency above 0.001), which suggests that blood repertoires may reflect thyroid immune responses. In validation, progression to ophthalmopathy was predicted by the model with nearly 71% sensitivity and under 85% specificity, a median of around 6.5 months before onset. A 13 V-J signature model separated ophthalmopathy from stable hyperthyroidism, with just over 85% sensitivity and approximately 81% specificity in cross-validation and 80%/75% in testing.

Concerning this clonotype itself: Its antigen is currently not known. No quality values exist for individual bases; no much larger clone is one base distant.

Hyperthyroidism patients were newly diagnosed, with disease duration under 2 months, and aged 18 to 65 years. Patients with uncontrolled infections, other autoimmune diseases, pregnancy or lactation were excluded. Diagnoses were established on the basis of clinical symptoms, serum thyroxine and TRAb, thyroid ultrasound, and orbital computed tomography. Blood from progressor patients was collected at the time of first diagnosis with hyperthyroidism, before any ophthalmopathy symptoms had appeared. Ficoll-Paque density gradient centrifugation was used to isolate PBMCs from about 10 ml of fresh peripheral blood. Patients classed as progressors first received a Graves' hyperthyroidism diagnosis and then went on to develop ophthalmopathy during follow-up. Total RNA was extracted using Trizol reagent, and RNA quality was assessed on an Agilent 2100 Bioanalyzer. The TCR beta CDR3 regions were amplified from the RNA transcripts. The first round of RT-PCR for the TCR CDR3 was performed with the HTBI primer set and the Qiagen OneStep RT-PCR kit. A second multiplex PCR round built the libraries, followed by size selection and purification. Libraries were sequenced paired-end with 100 bp reads on an Illumina HiSeq2000. As for how the authors treated the data: SOAPnuke was used to process the raw data, with reads discarded if the reads contained adapters or uncalled bases, had a mean Phred below 15, or lacked an exact constant-primer or identifier match. High-quality paired reads were merged using COPE v1.2.5, and each unique nucleotide sequence was defined as a clonotype. Clonotypes were aligned to IMGT TRBV, TRBD and TRBJ reference segments using MiTCR v1.1. Only V-J combinations with frequency above 0.0001, covering about 99% of repertoires, were analysed. The TCS score was defined as F50 (clonal expansion) divided by E x V (chaos), with BLOSUM62-based TCRdist calculated between CDR3 peptides within each V-J. Welch's t-statistics and random forest reduced 450 to 600 V-J features to roughly 13, which were used in a naive Bayes classifier (R e1071). TCRdb ran its own pipeline on the public reads, namely fastp trimming at Q25 and MiXCR clone calling, and kept in-frame beta chains. Under each unique CDR3 protein, matching rows form one entry showing the most common genes and DNA. TCRdb, rather than the study authors, made the V and J calls. Counted in this sample were roughly 260,000 distinct CDR3 sequences; roughly 14% of them appeared once. The biggest ten clones account for about an eighth of the sample.

The source is a woman aged 35 to 49 with Graves' hyperthyroidism that later progressed to Graves' ophthalmopathy. The V and J genes are TRBV5-4 and TRBJ2-7; TRBD2 aligns with 8 central bases. Sequenced input: blood. The encoded CDR3 is CASSFSGVPYEQYF. The DNA reads as follows: TGTGCCAGCAGCTTTAGCGGGGTCCCCTACGAGCAGTACTTC.